The 18 T cell receptor beta chains below come from one sample, sequenced in a study of blood T cell repertoires in COVID-19. Assay used: immunoSEQ multiplex PCR; TCRdb lists only in-frame clones, some missing. The sample comprises approximately 350,000 clones, more than 75% of which are singletons, and almost 3% rests with the top ten. The sequencing input was PBMCs or T cells enriched from blood (not recorded which). Source of these receptors: a woman in her 30s who had recovered from COVID-19.

The rearrangement uses TRBV24-1 and TRBJ2-7; 10 nucleotides line up with TRBD2. J gave up 7 bases and V 3 bases, and 5 bases lay outside the gene matches. This CDR3 has 14 residues. The germline CDR1 and CDR2 sequences are KGHDR and SFDVKD. CDR3: CATSDSGRAREQYF. CDR3 in DNA: TGTGCCACCAGTGATAGCGGGAGGGCGAGGGAGCAGTACTTC.

The CDR3 is CATKFTGKNTQYF. Here the CDR3 DNA reads TGTGCCACTAAATTCACAGGGAAGAATACGCAGTATTTT. This rearrangement joins TRBV28 to TRBJ2-3; tentatively, D is TRBD1 (6 bases). Trimming removed 10 bases from V and 7 bases from J, with 18 bases in between. CDR1 and CDR2 from the germline V gene are MDHEN and SYDVKM. This CDR3 comprises 13 residues.

This clone was recorded only once. This CDR3 is CASSLGPKGATNEKLFF. CDR3 bases: TGCGCCAGCAGCTTGGGGCCAAAGGGGGCAACTAATGAAAAACTGTTTTTT. This chain joins TRBV5-1 and TRBJ1-4; TRBD1 might be the D (6 bases). CDR1 is SGHRS and CDR2 is YFSETQ in the germline V gene. The V end lost 0 bases, the J end lost 0 bases, and 12 bases lay between the germline ends. The CDR3 consists of 17 residues.

This rearrangement joins TRBV7-8 to TRBJ2-1, with 8 bases identical to TRBD1. The CDR3 length is 19 residues. Trimming removed 5 bases from V and 5 bases from J; junction bases left unmatched: 20. The germline gives CDR1 SGHVS, CDR2 FQNEAQ. CDR3 nucleotides: TGTGCCAGCAGCCCGCTGACAGGGTGGATGACAGGGGTGGACAATGAGCAGTTCTTC. Translating it yields CASSPLTGWMTGVDNEQFF.

This clone has just one count. The chain joins TRBV7-6 to TRBJ2-1; D call uncertain. The CDR3 covers 13 residues. Trimming stripped 0 bases from V and 6 bases from J, with 6 bases between. Germline CDR1 reads SGHVS; CDR2 reads FNYEAQ. The DNA for the CDR3 is TGTGCCAGCAGCTTAGCAGAGCTCAATGAGCAGTTCTTC. Translating gives CASSLAELNEQFF.

The chain links TRBV9 to TRBJ2-7, with a weak D call TRBD1 (5 bases). Trimming shortened V by 4 bases and J by 4 bases, and 24 bases separated the two germline ends. CDR3 length: 17 amino acids. Per the germline V gene, CDR1 is SGDLS and CDR2 is YYNGEE. In DNA, the CDR3 is TGTGCCAGCAGCCACGTACCCCCGCAGGGCTTAGGGTACGAGCAGTACTTC. This encodes CASSHVPPQGLGYEQYF.

This clone was seen just once. This chain joins TRBV2 and TRBJ1-1; maybe TRBD1 (6 bases). The length of the CDR3 is 14 residues. Germline V gives CDR1 SNHLY, CDR2 FYNNEI. V was pared by 5 bases and J by 4 bases, with 14 bases between. CDR3 amino acids: CASSQGPPGTEAFF. DNA for the CDR3: TGTGCCAGCAGTCAGGGGCCCCCCGGCACTGAAGCTTTCTTT.

This chain connects TRBV19 to TRBJ2-7; D perhaps matches TRBD1 (6 bases). The CDR3 runs to 15 residues. CDR1 and CDR2 from the germline V gene are LNHDA and SQIVND (reference sequence). V gave up 2 bases and J gave up 0 bases, with 11 bases separating them. The CDR3 reads CASSISGDNSYEQYF. The DNA of the CDR3 is TGTGCCAGTAGTATATCTGGGGACAACTCCTACGAGCAGTACTTC.

V gene TRBV12-3 or TRBV12-4 combines with J gene TRBJ2-1, with a possible D match to TRBD2 (6 bases). The CDR3 sequence is 13 residues long. With 8 bases removed from V and 3 bases from J, the gap between germline ends came to 11 bases. In nucleotides, the CDR3 is TGTGCCAGCCGGGCGGAGGGCTACAATGAGCAGTTCTTC. Amino acid sequence: CASRAEGYNEQFF.

The V and J genes are TRBV2 and TRBJ2-2, with D maybe TRBD1 (6 bases). CDR3 size: 14 residues. Per the germline V gene, CDR1 is SNHLY and CDR2 is FYNNEI. The ends were cut back, 4 bases at V and 3 bases at J, with 9 bases in the middle. The CDR3 loop is CASSVSGDTGELFF. In DNA, the CDR3 is TGTGCCAGCAGTGTATCAGGGGACACCGGGGAGCTGTTTTTT.

The rearrangement joins TRBV6-5 to TRBJ1-2, with 7 nucleotides matching TRBD1. J was trimmed by 8 bases and V by 5 bases; bases with no gene match: 11. The CDR3 spans 14 residues. CDR1 is MNHEY and CDR2 is SVGAGI in the germline V gene. CDR3 sequence reads: CASSNPGQSLGYTF. Written as DNA, the CDR3 is TGTGCCAGCAGTAATCCGGGACAGTCTTTGGGCTACACCTTC.

The rearrangement links TRBV7-9 to TRBJ2-7, with 10 nucleotides matching TRBD1. Germline values: CDR1 SEHNR, CDR2 FQNEAQ (reference sequence). V dropped 4 bases and J dropped 2; count of bases not matched to a gene: 8. This CDR3 is built from 16 residues. CDR3 amino acids: CASSSTRTGGAYEQYF. The CDR3 DNA sequence: TGTGCCAGCAGCTCGACCCGGACAGGGGGAGCCTACGAGCAGTACTTC.

As concerns this clone: This specimen includes other DNA sequences encoding the same CDR3. The chain has TRBV5-1 and TRBJ1-1; D uncertain. Germline CDR1 reads SGHRS; CDR2 reads YFSETQ. There are 12 residues in the CDR3. The ends were cut back, 2 bases at V and 5 bases at J, with 7 bases in the middle. The DNA of the CDR3 is TGCGCCAGCAGCTTTCGGGGAACTGAAGCTTTCTTT. Amino acid sequence: CASSFRGTEAFF. Full variable domain (remainder filled in from reference TRBV5-1 and TRBJ1-1): KAGVTQTPRYLIKTRGQQVTLSCSPISGHRSVSWYQQTPGQGLQFLFEYFSETQRNKGNFPGRFSGRQFSNSRSEMNVSTLELGDSALYLCASSFRGTEAFFGQGTRLTVV.

The chain combines TRBV5-6 with TRBJ1-2; 7 positions match TRBD1. The CDR3 runs to 15 residues. J was trimmed by 3 bases and V by 0 bases; bases with no gene match: 5. Germline V gene lookup returns CDR1 SGHDT and CDR2 YYEEEE. CDR3 bases: TGTGCCAGCAGCTTGGGCGCGACAGGGCACTATGGCTACACCTTC. Translated, it gives CASSLGATGHYGYTF.

The CDR3 loop reads CASSAGQDSDGYTF. In DNA form, the CDR3 reads TGTGCCAGCAGTGCAGGACAGGATTCCGATGGCTACACCTTC. The chain carries TRBV2 and TRBJ1-2; 7 bases are shared with TRBD1. CDR3 length: 14 amino acids. The germline CDR1 and CDR2 sequences are SNHLY and FYNNEI. V shed 4 bases and J 6 bases; nucleotides not matched to a gene: 8.

The chain carries TRBV19 and TRBJ2-2, with D tentatively TRBD1 (6 bases). In germline, CDR1 is LNHDA, CDR2 SQIVND (reference sequence). This CDR3 has 15 amino acids. Trimming cost V 5 bases and J 7 bases, with 17 bases left between them. The CDR3 bases are TGTGCCAGTAGTCCAGGGACATCGAGGGTCGGGGAGCTGTTTTTT. Translating it yields CASSPGTSRVGELFF.

This chain links TRBV5-1 with TRBJ2-3; no clear D gene. Trimming pared 0 bases from V and 0 bases from J, leaving 8 bases between. The CDR3 is made up of 15 amino acids. From germline, CDR1 is SGHRS and CDR2 YFSETQ. The DNA of the CDR3 is TGCGCCAGCAGCTTGGTCGCGGCTAGCACAGATACGCAGTATTTT. Amino acids: CASSLVAASTDTQYF.

The chain joins TRBV7-3 to TRBJ2-2, with D unresolved. The CDR3 is 14 amino acids. From germline, CDR1 is SGHTA and CDR2 FQGTGA. V was pared by 5 bases and J by 6 bases, with 13 bases between. In nucleotides, the CDR3 is TGTGCCAGCAGCCCCCTACCCCGGTCCGGGGAGCTGTTTTTT. Its translation is CASSPLPRSGELFF.